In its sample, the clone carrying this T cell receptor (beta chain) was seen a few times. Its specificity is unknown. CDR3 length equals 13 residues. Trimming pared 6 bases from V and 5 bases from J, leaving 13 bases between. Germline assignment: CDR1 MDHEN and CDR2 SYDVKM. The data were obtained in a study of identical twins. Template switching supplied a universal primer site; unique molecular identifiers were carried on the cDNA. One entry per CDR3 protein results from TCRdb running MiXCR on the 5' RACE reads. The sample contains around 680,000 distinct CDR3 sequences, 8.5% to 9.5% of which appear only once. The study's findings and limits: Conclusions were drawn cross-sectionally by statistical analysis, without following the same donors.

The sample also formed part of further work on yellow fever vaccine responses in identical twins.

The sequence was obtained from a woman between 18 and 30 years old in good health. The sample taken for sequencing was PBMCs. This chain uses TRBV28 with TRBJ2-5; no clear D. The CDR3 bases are TGTGCCAGCAGCAACCCGAATTTGGAGACCCAGTACTTC. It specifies CASSNPNLETQYF.